This TCR beta chain was obtained from a study of CD8 T cells in ankylosing spondylitis. Study findings and constraints: Earlier reports found some motif variants in synovial fluid and blood in reactive arthritis.

TCRdb re-called the 5' RACE reads with MiXCR, one entry per CDR3 protein. The data contain 150,000 to 200,000 distinct CDR3 sequences, about a sixth of them singletons. Trimming cost V 7 bases and J 5 bases, with 8 bases left between them. The CDR3 spans 11 residues. CDR1 and CDR2 (germline): DFQATT, SNEGSKA (reference sequence). The table lists this clonotype with many counts. The antigen is unknown. The sample consisted of blood, either unsorted or a sorted T cell fraction (not recorded which). This chain joins TRBV20-1 and TRBJ2-2; the D gene is possibly TRBD2 (5 bases). The TCR comes from a male donor with ankylosing spondylitis or in good health (not recorded which). The CDR3 reads CSGRGTGELFF. CDR3 nucleotide sequence: TGCAGTGGGAGAGGGACCGGGGAGCTGTTTTTT.